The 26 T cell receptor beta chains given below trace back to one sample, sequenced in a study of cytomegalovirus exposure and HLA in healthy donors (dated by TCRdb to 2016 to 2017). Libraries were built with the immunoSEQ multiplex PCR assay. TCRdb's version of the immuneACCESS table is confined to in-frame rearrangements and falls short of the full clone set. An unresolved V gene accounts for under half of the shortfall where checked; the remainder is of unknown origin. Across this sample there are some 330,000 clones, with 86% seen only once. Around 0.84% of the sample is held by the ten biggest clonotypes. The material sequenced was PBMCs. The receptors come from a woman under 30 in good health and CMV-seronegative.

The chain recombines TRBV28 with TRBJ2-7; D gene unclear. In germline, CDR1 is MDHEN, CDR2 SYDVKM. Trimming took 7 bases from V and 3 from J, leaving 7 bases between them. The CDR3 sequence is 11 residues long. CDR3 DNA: TGTGCCAGCACCACAAGCTACGAGCAGTACTTC. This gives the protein CASTTSYEQYF.

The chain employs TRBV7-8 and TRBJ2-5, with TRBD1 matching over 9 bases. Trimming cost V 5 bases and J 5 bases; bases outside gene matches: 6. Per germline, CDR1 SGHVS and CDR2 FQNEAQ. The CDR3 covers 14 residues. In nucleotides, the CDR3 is TGTGCCAGCAGCCCGACAGGGGGTAGGGAGACCCAGTACTTC. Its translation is CASSPTGGRETQYF.

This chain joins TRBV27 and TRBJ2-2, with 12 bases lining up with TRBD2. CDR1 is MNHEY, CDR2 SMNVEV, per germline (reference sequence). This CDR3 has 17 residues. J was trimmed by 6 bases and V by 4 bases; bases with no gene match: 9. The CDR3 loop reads CASSSLLAGGPSGELFF. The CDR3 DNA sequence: TGTGCCAGCAGTTCCCTTCTAGCGGGAGGGCCGTCCGGGGAGCTGTTTTTT.

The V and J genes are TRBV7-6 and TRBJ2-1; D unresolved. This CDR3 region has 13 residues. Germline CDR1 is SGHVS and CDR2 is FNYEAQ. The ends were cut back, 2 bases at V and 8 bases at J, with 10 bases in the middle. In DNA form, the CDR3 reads TGTGCCAGCAGCTTATATGGGCAACATGAGCAGTTCTTC. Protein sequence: CASSLYGQHEQFF. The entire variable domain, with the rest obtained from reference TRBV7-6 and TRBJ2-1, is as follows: GAGVSQSPRYKVTKRGQDVALRCDPISGHVSLYWYRQALGQGPEFLTYFNYEAQQDKSGLPNDRFSAERPEGSISTLTIQRTEQRDSAMYRCASSLYGQHEQFFGPGTRLTVL.

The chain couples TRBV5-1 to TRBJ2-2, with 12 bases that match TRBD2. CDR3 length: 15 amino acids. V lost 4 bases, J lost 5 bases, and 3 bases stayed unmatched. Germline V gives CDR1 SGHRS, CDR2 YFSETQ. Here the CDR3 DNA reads TGCGCCAGCAGCAGCGGGACTAGCGGGACCGGGGAGCTGTTTTTT. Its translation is CASSSGTSGTGELFF.

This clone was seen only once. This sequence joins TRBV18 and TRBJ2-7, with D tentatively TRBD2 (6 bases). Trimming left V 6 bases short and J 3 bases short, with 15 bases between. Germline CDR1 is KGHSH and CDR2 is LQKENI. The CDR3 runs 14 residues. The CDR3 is CASSPPSVDYEQYF. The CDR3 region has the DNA TGTGCCAGCTCCCCTCCTAGCGTTGACTACGAGCAGTACTTC.

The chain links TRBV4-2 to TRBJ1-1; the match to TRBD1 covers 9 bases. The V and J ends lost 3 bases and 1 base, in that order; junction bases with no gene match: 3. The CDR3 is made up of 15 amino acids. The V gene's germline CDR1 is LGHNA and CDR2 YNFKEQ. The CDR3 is CASSHTGQGNTEAFF. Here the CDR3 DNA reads TGTGCCAGCAGCCACACGGGACAGGGGAACACTGAAGCTTTCTTT.

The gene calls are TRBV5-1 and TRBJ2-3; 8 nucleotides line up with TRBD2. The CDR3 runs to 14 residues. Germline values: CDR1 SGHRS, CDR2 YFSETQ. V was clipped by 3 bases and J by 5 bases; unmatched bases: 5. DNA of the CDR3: TGCGCCAGCAGCTGGGGACTAGACGGAGATACGCAGTATTTT. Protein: CASSWGLDGDTQYF.

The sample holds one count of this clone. The CDR3 sequence is CASSLSRGFGNQPQHF. The CDR3 DNA follows: TGTGCCAGCAGCTTGTCCAGGGGATTTGGCAATCAGCCCCAGCATTTT. The gene calls are TRBV5-6 and TRBJ1-5, with D possibly TRBD1 on 6 matching bases. V lost 1 base, J lost 2 bases, and 13 bases lay in between. This CDR3 contains 16 residues. Germline V gene sequence: CDR1 SGHDT, CDR2 YYEEEE.

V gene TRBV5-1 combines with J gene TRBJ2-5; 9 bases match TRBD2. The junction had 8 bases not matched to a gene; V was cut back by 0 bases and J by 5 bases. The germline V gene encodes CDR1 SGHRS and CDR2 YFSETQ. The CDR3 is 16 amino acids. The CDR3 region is CASSLAGSGSSETQYF. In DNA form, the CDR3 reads TGCGCCAGCAGCTTGGCGGGTAGCGGGAGTTCGGAGACCCAGTACTTC.

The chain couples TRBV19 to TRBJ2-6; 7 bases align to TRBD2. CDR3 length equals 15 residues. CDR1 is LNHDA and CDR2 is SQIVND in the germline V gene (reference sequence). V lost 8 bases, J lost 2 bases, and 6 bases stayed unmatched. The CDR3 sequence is CASLSGRAGANVLTF. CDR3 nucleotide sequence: TGTGCCAGTCTATCAGGGAGGGCTGGGGCCAACGTCCTGACTTTC.

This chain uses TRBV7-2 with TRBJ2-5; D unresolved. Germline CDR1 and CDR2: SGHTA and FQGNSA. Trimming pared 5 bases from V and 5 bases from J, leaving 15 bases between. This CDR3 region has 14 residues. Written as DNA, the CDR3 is TGTGCCAGCAGCCCCCGTCGGGTGGCGGAGACCCAGTACTTC. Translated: CASSPRRVAETQYF.

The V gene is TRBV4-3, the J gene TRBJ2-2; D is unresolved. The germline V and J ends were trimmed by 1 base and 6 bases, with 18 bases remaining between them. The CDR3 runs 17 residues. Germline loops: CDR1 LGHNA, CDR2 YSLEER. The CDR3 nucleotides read TGCGCCAGCAGCCAAGTTGATGGCGCGGTGGTACCCGGGGAGCTGTTTTTT. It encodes CASSQVDGAVVPGELFF.

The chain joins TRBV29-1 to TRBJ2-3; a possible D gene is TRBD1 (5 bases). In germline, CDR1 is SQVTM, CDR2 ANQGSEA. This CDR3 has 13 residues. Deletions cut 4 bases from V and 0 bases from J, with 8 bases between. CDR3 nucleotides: TGCAGCGTTGGACAGCGTAGCACAGATACGCAGTATTTT. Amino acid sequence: CSVGQRSTDTQYF.

The CDR3: CASSQFLARDREVHEQYF. The DNA of the CDR3 is TGCGCCAGCAGCCAATTCCTCGCCCGGGACAGGGAGGTCCACGAGCAGTACTTC. This chain uses TRBV4-3 with TRBJ2-7; 9 nucleotides align to TRBD1. With 2 bases clipped from V and 5 bases from J, the junction kept 16 bases outside the gene matches. The CDR3 is 18 amino acids. In germline, CDR1 is LGHNA, CDR2 YSLEER.

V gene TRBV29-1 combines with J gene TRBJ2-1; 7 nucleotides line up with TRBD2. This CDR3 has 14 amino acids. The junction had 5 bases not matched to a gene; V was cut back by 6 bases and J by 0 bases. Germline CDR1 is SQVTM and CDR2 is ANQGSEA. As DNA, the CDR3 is TGCAGCGTCGCGAGCGGGGCCTCCTACAATGAGCAGTTCTTC. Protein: CSVASGASYNEQFF.

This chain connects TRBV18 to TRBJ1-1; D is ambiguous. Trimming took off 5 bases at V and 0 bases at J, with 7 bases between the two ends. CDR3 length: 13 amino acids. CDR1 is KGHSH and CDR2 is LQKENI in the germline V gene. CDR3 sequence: CASSEGLNTEAFF. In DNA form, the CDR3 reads TGTGCCAGCTCAGAGGGCCTGAACACTGAAGCTTTCTTT.

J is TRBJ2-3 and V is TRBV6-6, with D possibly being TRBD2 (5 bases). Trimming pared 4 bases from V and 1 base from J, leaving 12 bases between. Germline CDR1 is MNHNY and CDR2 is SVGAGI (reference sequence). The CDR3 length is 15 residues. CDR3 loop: CASSSLAAGTDTQYF. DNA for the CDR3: TGTGCCAGCAGTTCGCTAGCCGCTGGCACAGATACGCAGTATTTT.

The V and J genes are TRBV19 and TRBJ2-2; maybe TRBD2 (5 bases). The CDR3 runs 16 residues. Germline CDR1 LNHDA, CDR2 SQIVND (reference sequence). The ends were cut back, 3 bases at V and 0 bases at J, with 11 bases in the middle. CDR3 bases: TGTGCCAGTAGTATTCTGCGGGCAGCGAACACCGGGGAGCTGTTTTTT. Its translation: CASSILRAANTGELFF.

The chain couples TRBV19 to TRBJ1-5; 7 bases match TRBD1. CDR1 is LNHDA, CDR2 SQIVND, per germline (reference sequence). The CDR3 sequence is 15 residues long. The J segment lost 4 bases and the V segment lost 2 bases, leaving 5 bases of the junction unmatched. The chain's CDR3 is CASSISRQGNQPQHF. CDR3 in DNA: TGTGCCAGTAGTATATCCCGACAGGGTAATCAGCCCCAGCATTTT.

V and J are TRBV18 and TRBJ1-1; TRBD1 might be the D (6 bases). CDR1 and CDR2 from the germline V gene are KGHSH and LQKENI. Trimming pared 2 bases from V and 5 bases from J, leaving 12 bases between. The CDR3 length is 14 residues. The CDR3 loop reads CASSPSQGSTEAFF. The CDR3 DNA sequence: TGTGCCAGCTCACCAAGTCAGGGGAGTACTGAAGCTTTCTTT. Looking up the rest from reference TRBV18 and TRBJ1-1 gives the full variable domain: NAGVMQNPRHLVRRRGQEARLRCSPMKGHSHVYWYRQLPEEGLKFMVYLQKENIIDESGMPKERFSAEFPKEGPSILRIQQVVRGDSAAYFCASSPSQGSTEAFFGQGTRLTVV.

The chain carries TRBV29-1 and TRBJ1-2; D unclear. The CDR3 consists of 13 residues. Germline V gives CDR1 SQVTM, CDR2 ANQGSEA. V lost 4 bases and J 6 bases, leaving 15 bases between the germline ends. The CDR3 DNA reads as TGCAGCGTTGGCCAGGATACCTATAATGGCTACACCTTC. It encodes CSVGQDTYNGYTF.

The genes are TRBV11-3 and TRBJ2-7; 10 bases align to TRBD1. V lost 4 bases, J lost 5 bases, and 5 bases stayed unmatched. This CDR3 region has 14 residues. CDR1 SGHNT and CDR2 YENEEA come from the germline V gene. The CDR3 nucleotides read TGTGCCAGCAGCTCCGGGACAGGGGTCCACGAGCAGTACTTC. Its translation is CASSSGTGVHEQYF.

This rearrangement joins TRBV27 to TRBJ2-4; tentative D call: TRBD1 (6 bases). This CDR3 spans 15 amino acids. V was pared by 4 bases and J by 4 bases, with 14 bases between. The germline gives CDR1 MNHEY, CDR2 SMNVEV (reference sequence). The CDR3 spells CASSYPRGWKNIQYF. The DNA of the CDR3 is TGTGCCAGCAGTTACCCGAGGGGGTGGAAAAACATTCAGTACTTC.

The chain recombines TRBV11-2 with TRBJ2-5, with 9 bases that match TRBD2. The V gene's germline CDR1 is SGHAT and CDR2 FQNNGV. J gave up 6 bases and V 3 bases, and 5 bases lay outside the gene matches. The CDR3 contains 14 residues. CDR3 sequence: CASSFLAGTQTQYF. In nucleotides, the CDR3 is TGTGCCAGCAGCTTCCTAGCGGGAACCCAGACCCAGTACTTC.

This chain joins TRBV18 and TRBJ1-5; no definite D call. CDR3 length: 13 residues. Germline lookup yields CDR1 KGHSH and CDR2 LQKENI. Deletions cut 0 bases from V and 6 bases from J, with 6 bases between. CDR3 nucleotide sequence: TGTGCCAGCTCACCACCCGGTGGTCAGCCCCAGCATTTT. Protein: CASSPPGGQPQHF.